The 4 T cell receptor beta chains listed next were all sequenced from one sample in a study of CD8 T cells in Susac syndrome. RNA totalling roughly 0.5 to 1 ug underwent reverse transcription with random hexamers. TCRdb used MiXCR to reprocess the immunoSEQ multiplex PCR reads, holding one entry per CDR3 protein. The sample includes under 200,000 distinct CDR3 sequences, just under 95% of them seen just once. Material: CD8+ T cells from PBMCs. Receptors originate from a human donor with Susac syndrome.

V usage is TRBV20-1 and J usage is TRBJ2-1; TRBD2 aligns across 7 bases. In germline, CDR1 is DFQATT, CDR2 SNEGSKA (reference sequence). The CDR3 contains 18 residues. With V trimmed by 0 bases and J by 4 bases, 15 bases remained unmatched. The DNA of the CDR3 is TGCAGTGCTAGAGATCCAATGTGGCCTAGCGGAGATTACAATGAGCAGTTCTTC. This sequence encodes CSARDPMWPSGDYNEQFF.

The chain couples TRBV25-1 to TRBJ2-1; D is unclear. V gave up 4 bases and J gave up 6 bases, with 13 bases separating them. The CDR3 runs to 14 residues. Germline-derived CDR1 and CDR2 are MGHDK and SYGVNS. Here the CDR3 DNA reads TGTGCCAGCAGTGCCTGGACGAGATCCAATGAGCAGTTCTTC. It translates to CASSAWTRSNEQFF.

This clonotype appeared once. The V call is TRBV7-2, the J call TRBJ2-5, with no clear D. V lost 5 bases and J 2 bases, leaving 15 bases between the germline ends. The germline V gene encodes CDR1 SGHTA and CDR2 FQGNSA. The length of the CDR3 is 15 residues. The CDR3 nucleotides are TGTGCCAGCAGCCCGATAGGAGCGTTACAAGAGACCCAGTACTTC. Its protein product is CASSPIGALQETQYF. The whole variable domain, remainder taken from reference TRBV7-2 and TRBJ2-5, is GAGVSQSPSNKVTEKGKDVELRCDPISGHTALYWYRQSLGQGLEFLIYFQGNSAPDKSGLPSDRFSAERTGGSVSTLTIQRTQQEDSAVYLCASSPIGALQETQYFGPGTRLLVL.

In DNA, the CDR3 is TGCAGTGCTAGAGCGGTGACACAGGGGGATGAGCAGTTCTTC. Encoded protein: CSARAVTQGDEQFF. The rearrangement joins TRBV20-1 to TRBJ2-1; 8 nucleotides line up with TRBD1. Germline values: CDR1 DFQATT, CDR2 SNEGSKA (reference sequence). This CDR3 spans 14 amino acids. Trimming cost V 1 base and J 8 bases; bases outside gene matches: 7.